These T cell receptor beta chains were read from a single sample in a study of T-cell memory formation after mild COVID-19. TCRdb ran MiXCR on the 5' RACE reads and lists one entry per CDR3 protein. Of roughly 400,000 distinct CDR3 sequences listed, approximately 15% were seen once; the top ten hold roughly 21%. Input material: PBMCs or a T cell subset sorted from them (not recorded which). Receptor source: a man aged 18-30 years who had mild COVID-19 (a few samples of this study predate the infection). Cell type and time point are not known. Both conserved end residues are part of each CDR3. The order of the fields is CDR3 protein, CDR3 DNA, clone size, CDR3 length, V gene, J gene, D gene. A D gene is named only where the DNA matches it firmly. A clone size is listed for some rows: how often the clone was seen (once, few, many), or a class if it is expanded.

CDR3 protein: CSAPALGTDTQYF
CDR3 DNA: TGCAGTGCCCCCGCGTTGGGCACAGATACGCAGTATTTT
clone size: few
CDR3 length: 13
V gene: TRBV20-1
J gene: TRBJ2-3
D gene: -

CDR3 protein: CASSPPLTRGEQFF
CDR3 DNA: TGTGCCAGCAGTCCCCCGCTCACTAGAGGTGAGCAGTTCTTC
clone size: many
CDR3 length: 14
V gene: TRBV12-3/TRBV12-4
J gene: TRBJ2-1
D gene: -

CDR3 protein: CASSLAVINIQYF
CDR3 DNA: TGTGCCAGCAGCTTAGCGGTAATCAACATTCAGTACTTC
clone size: -
CDR3 length: 13
V gene: TRBV7-8
J gene: TRBJ2-4
D gene: -

CDR3 protein: CASSPLSSGRQDTQYF
CDR3 DNA: TGTGCCAGCAGCCCTTTATCTAGCGGGAGGCAGGATACGCAGTATTTT
clone size: few
CDR3 length: 16
V gene: TRBV7-6
J gene: TRBJ2-3
D gene: TRBD2

CDR3 protein: CATQGPSTDTQYF
CDR3 DNA: TGTGCCACGCAGGGCCCTAGCACAGATACGCAGTATTTT
clone size: -
CDR3 length: 13
V gene: TRBV7-9
J gene: TRBJ2-3
D gene: -

CDR3 protein: CASSLQLAGEWDEQFF
CDR3 DNA: TGTGCCAGCAGCTTGCAGCTAGCGGGGGAGTGGGATGAGCAGTTCTTC
clone size: few
CDR3 length: 16
V gene: TRBV7-2
J gene: TRBJ2-1
D gene: TRBD2

CDR3 protein: CASSFRPYGDSPLHF
CDR3 DNA: TGTGCCAGCAGCTTCCGACCCTACGGGGATTCACCCCTCCACTTT
clone size: -
CDR3 length: 15
V gene: TRBV5-5
J gene: TRBJ1-6
D gene: -

CDR3 protein: CAWSARATSYEQYF
CDR3 DNA: TGTGCCTGGAGTGCCAGGGCAACATCCTACGAGCAGTACTTC
clone size: -
CDR3 length: 14
V gene: TRBV30
J gene: TRBJ2-7
D gene: -

CDR3 protein: CASSSGVRTGGDTEAFF
CDR3 DNA: TGCGCCAGCAGCTCCGGGGTCAGGACAGGGGGGGACACTGAAGCTTTCTTT
clone size: few
CDR3 length: 17
V gene: TRBV5-1
J gene: TRBJ1-1
D gene: TRBD1

CDR3 protein: CASSQDTSGGAGEQFF
CDR3 DNA: TGCGCCAGCAGCCAAGATACTAGCGGGGGGGCCGGAGAGCAGTTCTTC
clone size: few
CDR3 length: 16
V gene: TRBV4-3
J gene: TRBJ2-1
D gene: TRBD2

CDR3 protein: CASSPAGEQFF
CDR3 DNA: TGTGCCAGCTCACCGGCAGGGGAGCAGTTCTTC
clone size: -
CDR3 length: 11
V gene: TRBV18
J gene: TRBJ2-1
D gene: -

CDR3 protein: CSARALAGDNSPLHF
CDR3 DNA: TGCAGTGCTAGAGCCTTGGCCGGGGATAATTCACCCCTCCACTTT
clone size: -
CDR3 length: 15
V gene: TRBV20-1
J gene: TRBJ1-6
D gene: -

CDR3 protein: CAWTSGAQETQYF
CDR3 DNA: TGTGCCTGGACTAGCGGGGCCCAAGAGACCCAGTACTTC
clone size: few
CDR3 length: 13
V gene: TRBV30
J gene: TRBJ2-5
D gene: TRBD2

CDR3 protein: CATSDGGGGSNQPQHF
CDR3 DNA: TGTGCCACCAGTGACGGCGGCGGGGGGAGCAATCAGCCCCAGCATTTT
clone size: -
CDR3 length: 16
V gene: TRBV24-1
J gene: TRBJ1-5
D gene: -

CDR3 protein: CSARDQGANEKLFF
CDR3 DNA: TGCAGTGCTAGAGATCAGGGGGCTAATGAAAAACTGTTTTTT
clone size: few
CDR3 length: 14
V gene: TRBV20-1
J gene: TRBJ1-4
D gene: TRBD1

CDR3 protein: CASWATMNTEAFF
CDR3 DNA: TGTGCCAGCTGGGCGACTATGAACACTGAAGCTTTCTTT
clone size: few
CDR3 length: 13
V gene: TRBV6-5
J gene: TRBJ1-1
D gene: -

CDR3 protein: CASSYSIDREGGYTF
CDR3 DNA: TGTGCCAGCAGTTACTCGATCGACAGGGAGGGTGGCTACACCTTC
clone size: few
CDR3 length: 15
V gene: TRBV6-5
J gene: TRBJ1-2
D gene: TRBD1

CDR3 protein: CASSHRRPEGTGELFF
CDR3 DNA: TGTGCCAGCAGTCACCGAAGACCTGAGGGGACCGGGGAGCTGTTTTTT
clone size: -
CDR3 length: 16
V gene: TRBV6-2/TRBV6-3
J gene: TRBJ2-2
D gene: -

CDR3 protein: CASSTGALYQETQYF
CDR3 DNA: TGTGCCAGCTCGACGGGAGCCTTGTACCAAGAGACCCAGTACTTC
clone size: few
CDR3 length: 15
V gene: TRBV6-6
J gene: TRBJ2-5
D gene: -

CDR3 protein: CAITELAGGPNTQYF
CDR3 DNA: TGTGCCATCACCGAACTAGCGGGGGGGCCGAATACGCAGTATTTT
clone size: few
CDR3 length: 15
V gene: TRBV10-3
J gene: TRBJ2-3
D gene: TRBD2

CDR3 protein: CASGRGSGSYEQYF
CDR3 DNA: TGTGCCAGCGGGAGGGGCAGCGGGTCCTACGAGCAGTACTTC
clone size: many
CDR3 length: 14
V gene: TRBV7-8
J gene: TRBJ2-7
D gene: TRBD2

CDR3 protein: CASSQVNGLNEKLFF
CDR3 DNA: TGCGCCAGCAGCCAAGTGAACGGCCTTAATGAAAAACTGTTTTTT
clone size: -
CDR3 length: 15
V gene: TRBV4-1
J gene: TRBJ1-4
D gene: -

CDR3 protein: CATSTADGYTF
CDR3 DNA: TGTGCCACCAGCACGGCGGACGGCTACACCTTC
clone size: -
CDR3 length: 11
V gene: TRBV24-1
J gene: TRBJ1-2
D gene: -

CDR3 protein: CASSQDDSGTQYF
CDR3 DNA: TGCGCCAGCAGCCAAGACGACTCGGGTACGCAGTATTTT
clone size: few
CDR3 length: 13
V gene: TRBV4-3
J gene: TRBJ2-3
D gene: -

CDR3 protein: CASSHPQVDYEQYF
CDR3 DNA: TGCGCCAGCAGCCACCCGCAGGTTGACTACGAGCAGTACTTC
clone size: few
CDR3 length: 14
V gene: TRBV4-1
J gene: TRBJ2-7
D gene: -

CDR3 protein: CASSPVTGVTEAFF
CDR3 DNA: TGTGCCAGCAGCCCCGTTACCGGGGTTACTGAAGCTTTCTTT
clone size: few
CDR3 length: 14
V gene: TRBV7-2
J gene: TRBJ1-1
D gene: -